A single sample gave rise to the 25 T cell receptor beta chains below, sequenced in a study of PD-L1 blockade in urothelial cancer. Libraries were prepared by immunoSEQ multiplex PCR; TCRdb keeps only in-frame clonotypes and omits some of them. The data contain 95,000 or so clones, over 75% of them singletons. The sample's time point: pretreatment peripheral blood. The sample consisted of PBMCs, taken around atezolizumab (anti-PD-L1) treatment. These receptors were taken from a man in his 60s with urothelial cancer.

This clone has just a few counts. The CDR3 protein is CASSAGTGANGANVLTF. In nucleotides, the CDR3 is TGCGCCAGCAGCGCCGGGACAGGGGCCAATGGGGCCAACGTCCTGACTTTC. The J gene is TRBJ2-6, the V gene TRBV5-1; TRBD1 aligns across 10 bases. Germline values: CDR1 SGHRS, CDR2 YFSETQ. The length of the CDR3 is 17 residues. Trimming took 4 bases from V and 3 from J; bases not matched to a gene: 7.

The chain combines TRBV7-2 with TRBJ1-2; the D is unclear. Germline values: CDR1 SGHTA, CDR2 FQGNSA. The length of the CDR3 is 14 residues. Trimming took off 6 bases at V and 7 bases at J, with 18 bases between the two ends. CDR3 in amino acids: CASSPNSEGRGYTF. CDR3 DNA sequence: TGTGCCAGCAGTCCAAACTCAGAGGGTCGTGGCTACACCTTC.

The V call is TRBV7-2, the J call TRBJ1-2, with D possibly matching TRBD1 (5 bases). There are 13 residues in the CDR3. V lost 5 bases and J lost 6, with 13 bases in between. The V gene's germline CDR1 is SGHTA and CDR2 FQGNSA. CDR3: CASSPGQNNGYTF. CDR3 sequence (DNA): TGTGCCAGCAGCCCAGGGCAGAACAATGGCTACACCTTC. The entire variable domain, with the rest obtained from reference TRBV7-2 and TRBJ1-2, is as follows: GAGVSQSPSNKVTEKGKDVELRCDPISGHTALYWYRQSLGQGLEFLIYFQGNSAPDKSGLPSDRFSAERTGGSVSTLTIQRTQQEDSAVYLCASSPGQNNGYTFGSGTRLTVV.

The genes are TRBV5-1 and TRBJ2-1; 9 bases are shared with TRBD2. The V and J ends lost 0 bases and 8 bases, in that order; junction bases with no gene match: 3. Germline CDR1 and CDR2: SGHRS and YFSETQ. CDR3 size: 14 residues. The CDR3: CASSLAIAGDEQFF. In nucleotides, the CDR3 is TGCGCCAGCAGCTTGGCGATAGCGGGGGATGAGCAGTTCTTC.

The rearrangement links TRBV5-1 to TRBJ2-7; TRBD2 agrees at 8 bases. Germline lookup yields CDR1 SGHRS and CDR2 YFSETQ. CDR3 length: 15 residues. V trimming: 7 bases; J trimming: 0 bases; junction bases outside the gene matches: 9. The CDR3, as DNA: TGCGCCAGCGTCCCGGGAGGGGATGACTCCTACGAGCAGTACTTC. As protein: CASVPGGDDSYEQYF.

The CDR3 region has the DNA TGTGCCAGCAGTGAGAGTACAGGGGGGCACACTGAAGCTTTCTTT. Its translation is CASSESTGGHTEAFF. The V and J genes are TRBV6-1 and TRBJ1-1; 8 bases fit TRBD1. CDR1 is MNHNS, CDR2 SASEGT, per germline. V lost 3 bases, J lost 3 bases, and 6 bases stayed unmatched. The CDR3 runs 15 residues.

The rearrangement links TRBV28 to TRBJ1-2; D is possibly TRBD1 (5 bases). The germline gives CDR1 MDHEN, CDR2 SYDVKM. The CDR3 sequence is 14 residues long. V lost 6 bases and J lost 1, with 12 bases in between. CDR3 DNA: TGTGCCAGCAGGAAAATAGGGGTTAACTATGGCTACACCTTC. Amino acid sequence: CASRKIGVNYGYTF.

This CDR3 reads CASSFGGGAYEQYF. CDR3 sequence (DNA): TGTGCCAGCAGTTTTGGAGGGGGGGCCTACGAGCAGTACTTC. This chain joins TRBV28 and TRBJ2-7; tentative D call: TRBD2 (7 bases). This CDR3 is 14 amino acids long. CDR1 is MDHEN, CDR2 SYDVKM, per germline. V lost 3 bases, J lost 2 bases, and 11 bases lay in between.

This chain joins TRBV7-9 and TRBJ2-7; maybe TRBD2 (5 bases). The CDR3 consists of 13 residues. Germline lookup yields CDR1 SEHNR and CDR2 FQNEAQ (reference sequence). V was cut by 2 bases and J by 3 bases, with 8 bases left in between. Written as DNA, the CDR3 is TGTGCCAGCAGCTTATCCGGGGTCTACGAGCAGTACTTC. Translating gives CASSLSGVYEQYF.

The chain recombines TRBV6-6 with TRBJ2-1, with a weak D call TRBD1 (6 bases). Germline loops: CDR1 MNHNY, CDR2 SVGAGI (reference sequence). This CDR3 is 13 amino acids long. V lost 5 bases and J lost 6, with 11 bases in between. The CDR3 DNA reads TGTGCCAGCAGTATACAGGGTACCAATGAGCAGTTCTTC. This codes for CASSIQGTNEQFF.

This sequence joins TRBV6-1 and TRBJ2-7; 10 bases fit TRBD1. The CDR3 covers 15 residues. Germline V gene sequence: CDR1 MNHNS, CDR2 SASEGT. The J segment lost 3 bases and the V segment lost 4 bases, leaving 6 bases of the junction unmatched. CDR3 sequence reads: CASSVRDRGDYEQYF. The CDR3 DNA reads as TGTGCCAGCAGTGTCCGGGACAGGGGAGACTACGAGCAGTACTTC.

This clone was picked up one time. The V and J genes are TRBV29-1 and TRBJ2-3; 8 bases map to TRBD2. This CDR3 comprises 15 residues. Germline-derived CDR1 and CDR2 are SQVTM and ANQGSEA. V lost 6 bases and J lost 2; bases outside the gene matches: 10. Here the CDR3 reads CSVEHSGVFTDTQYF. CDR3 bases: TGCAGCGTGGAGCATAGCGGGGTCTTCACAGATACGCAGTATTTT.

The chain has TRBV6-5 and TRBJ2-7; possibly TRBD1 for D (7 bases). CDR3 size: 15 residues. Trimming pared 0 bases from V and 1 base from J, leaving 10 bases between. The germline CDR1 and CDR2 sequences are MNHEY and SVGAGI. The CDR3 loop is CASSYSTGTSYEQYF. CDR3 coding DNA: TGTGCCAGCAGTTACTCGACAGGGACTTCCTACGAGCAGTACTTC.

This chain joins TRBV19 and TRBJ1-2, with D uncertain. This CDR3 comprises 14 residues. V was shortened by 10 bases and J by 2 bases, with 17 bases between the two germline ends. CDR1 LNHDA and CDR2 SQIVND come from the germline V gene (reference sequence). Written as DNA, the CDR3 is TGTGCCACCACCCCGTCGGGGTCCAACTATGGCTACACCTTC. Translation gives CATTPSGSNYGYTF.

This sequence joins TRBV19 and TRBJ2-1, with D possibly matching TRBD1 (5 bases). V was clipped by 6 bases and J by 5 bases, with 11 bases between them. The length of the CDR3 is 13 residues. Germline-derived CDR1 and CDR2 are LNHDA and SQIVND (reference sequence). The CDR3 is CASSRWGDNEQFF. CDR3 in DNA: TGTGCCAGTAGCCGCTGGGGCGACAATGAGCAGTTCTTC.

This chain joins TRBV19 and TRBJ1-5; D perhaps matches TRBD1 (5 bases). The CDR3 loop spans 13 amino acids. CDR1 LNHDA and CDR2 SQIVND come from the germline V gene (reference sequence). V was shortened by 2 bases and J by 7 bases, with 9 bases between the two germline ends. The CDR3 DNA reads as TGTGCCAGTAGTATAATGGGGGGACAGCCCCAGCATTTT. Protein: CASSIMGGQPQHF.

CDR3 in amino acids: CASSLAAGTPEQYF. The CDR3 coding sequence is TGTGCCAGCAGCCTCGCGGCGGGGACCCCCGAGCAGTACTTC. This chain connects TRBV7-9 to TRBJ2-7; a weak D match, TRBD2 (6 bases). Germline V CDR1 and CDR2: SEHNR, FQNEAQ (reference sequence). The CDR3 totals 14 residues. V dropped 5 bases and J dropped 6 bases, with 17 bases sitting between them.

The chain uses TRBV28 and TRBJ1-5; TRBD1 matches at 8 bases. Per the germline V gene, CDR1 is MDHEN and CDR2 is SYDVKM. The CDR3 is 14 residues long. Germline trimming cut 7 bases from V and 4 bases from J; bases unmatched to any gene: 6. The CDR3 nucleotides read TGTGCCAGCACCGGACAGGGAGGGAATCAGCCCCAGCATTTT. Protein sequence: CASTGQGGNQPQHF.

CDR3 nucleotide sequence: TGTGCCAGCAGTTACAATGGTGGGCGGGACTACGAGCAGTACTTC. This encodes CASSYNGGRDYEQYF. The chain couples TRBV6-5 to TRBJ2-7; TRBD2 might be the D (6 bases). CDR1 is MNHEY, CDR2 SVGAGI, per germline. V shed 2 bases and J shed 3 bases, with 14 bases lying between them. The CDR3 has 15 amino acids.

The V call is TRBV6-5, the J call TRBJ1-1; D unresolved. The CDR3 contains 15 residues. Trimming removed 6 bases at V and 0 bases at J, with 14 bases between. Germline CDR1 and CDR2: MNHEY and SVGAGI. This CDR3 is CASRTQGVMNTEAFF. The CDR3 DNA reads TGTGCCAGCAGAACCCAAGGAGTCATGAACACTGAAGCTTTCTTT.

The chain recombines TRBV7-2 with TRBJ1-2, with a weak D call TRBD1 (6 bases). Trimming left V 1 base short and J 3 bases short, with 9 bases between. Germline V gene sequence: CDR1 SGHTA, CDR2 FQGNSA. This CDR3 comprises 14 residues. CDR3 sequence (DNA): TGTGCCAGCAGCTTAGGAGGGGGTTACTATGGCTACACCTTC. This translates into CASSLGGGYYGYTF.

The chain is built from TRBV5-1 and TRBJ1-2; D not resolved. Trimming took 0 bases from V and 8 from J, leaving 17 bases between them. The CDR3 has 15 residues. Per germline, CDR1 SGHRS and CDR2 YFSETQ. This chain's CDR3 is CASSLAINALRGYTF. The CDR3 DNA reads TGCGCCAGCAGCTTGGCCATTAACGCTCTTAGAGGCTACACCTTC.

This chain uses TRBV6-5 with TRBJ2-3; maybe TRBD2 (6 bases). Germline V gives CDR1 MNHEY, CDR2 SVGAGI. The V end lost 10 bases, the J end lost 1 base, and 15 bases lay between the germline ends. The CDR3 runs to 14 residues. CDR3 loop: CATRMGGRTDTQYF. CDR3 in DNA: TGTGCCACGAGGATGGGAGGCCGCACAGATACGCAGTATTTT.

Remarks on this clone: This may stem from a read error, because a much larger clone lies one nucleotide away. This CDR3 is also generated by other DNA sequences in the sample. V and J are TRBV4-2 and TRBJ2-7; 7 bases are a match to TRBD2. V trimming: 1 base; J trimming: 2 bases; junction bases outside the gene matches: 2. The CDR3 extends over 14 amino acids. The V gene's germline CDR1 is LGHNA and CDR2 YNFKEQ. The CDR3 loop reads CASSQGAGPYEQYF. Written as DNA, the CDR3 is TGTGCCAGCAGCCAAGGAGCGGGGCCCTACGAGCAGTACTTC.

V is TRBV4-1 and J is TRBJ1-4; weak D call: TRBD1 (6 bases). Germline V gene data show CDR1 as MGHRA and CDR2 as YSYEKL. V gave up 2 bases and J gave up 8 bases, with 15 bases separating them. CDR3 length: 15 residues. The CDR3 region has the DNA TGCGCCAGCAGCCAACTTGAGGGGGTGGCCGAAAAACTGTTTTTT. It yields the protein CASSQLEGVAEKLFF.